This paragraph covers one TCR beta chain sequence. The antigen is unknown. The junction departs from the called germline gene at one end, perhaps through a read error. The germline V gene encodes CDR1 SGHTA and CDR2 FQGNSA. CDR3 size: 12 residues. The sample comes from a study of response to subunit inactivated influenza vaccine. Study-wide points: The authors offered the suggestion that each seasonal influenza vaccination recruits few new T cells.

One entry per CDR3 protein results from TCRdb running MiXCR on the RT-PCR reads. Here the sample spans hundreds of thousands of distinct CDR3 sequences, roughly 11% being singletons. The sequence derives from a man over 45 who received an inactivated influenza vaccine. This specimen was PBMCs from blood, taken more than 35 days after vaccination. The J gene is TRBJ2-1, the V gene TRBV7-2; 9 bases align to TRBD2. CDR3 protein: CASSLAASGKVF. CDR3 nucleotide sequence: TGTGCCAGCAGCTTAGCGGCTAGCGGGAAGGTCTTC.